These 2 T cell receptor beta chains were sequenced from one sample in a study of blood T cell repertoires in COVID-19. Assay: immunoSEQ multiplex PCR; the TCRdb copy retains only in-frame clones and omits some. In the table there are more than 350,000 clones, roughly 86% of which are singletons. Specimen: peripheral blood. The source is a woman between 25 and 40 years old with COVID-19, enrolled during active disease.

This chain uses TRBV27 with TRBJ2-7, with 8 bases that match TRBD2. The germline CDR1 and CDR2 sequences are MNHEY and SMNVEV (reference sequence). The CDR3 contains 15 residues. With V trimmed by 2 bases and J by 5 bases, 8 bases remained unmatched. The CDR3 sequence: CASSLSGSLGNEQYF. In DNA, the CDR3 is TGTGCCAGCAGTTTAAGCGGGAGCCTGGGCAACGAGCAGTACTTC.

The chain is built from TRBV9 and TRBJ2-3; 7 bases map to TRBD1. Trimming took 1 base from V and 4 from J; bases not matched to a gene: 3. CDR1 and CDR2 from the germline V gene are SGDLS and YYNGEE. The CDR3 length is 14 residues. This CDR3 reads CASSVRQGADTQYF. CDR3 DNA sequence: TGTGCCAGCAGCGTAAGGCAGGGGGCAGATACGCAGTATTTT.